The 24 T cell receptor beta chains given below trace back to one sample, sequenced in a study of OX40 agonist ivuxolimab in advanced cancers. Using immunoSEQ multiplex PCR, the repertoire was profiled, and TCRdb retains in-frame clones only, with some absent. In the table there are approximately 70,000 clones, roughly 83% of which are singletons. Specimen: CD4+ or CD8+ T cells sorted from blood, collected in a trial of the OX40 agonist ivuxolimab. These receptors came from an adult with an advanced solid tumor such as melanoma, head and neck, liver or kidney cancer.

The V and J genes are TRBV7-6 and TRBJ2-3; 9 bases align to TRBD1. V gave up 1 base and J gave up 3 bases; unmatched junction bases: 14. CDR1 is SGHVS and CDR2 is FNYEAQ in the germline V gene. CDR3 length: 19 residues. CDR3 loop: CASSLVGPTGTGRTDTQYF. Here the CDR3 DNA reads TGTGCCAGCAGCTTAGTAGGCCCAACCGGGACAGGGAGAACAGATACGCAGTATTTT.

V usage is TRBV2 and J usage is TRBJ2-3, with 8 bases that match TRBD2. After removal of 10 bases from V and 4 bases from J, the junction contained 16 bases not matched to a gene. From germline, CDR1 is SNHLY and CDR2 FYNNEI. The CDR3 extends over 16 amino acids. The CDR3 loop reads CAIHRLAGLPPDTQYF. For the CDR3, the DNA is TGTGCCATCCACAGGTTAGCGGGACTCCCGCCAGATACGCAGTATTTT.

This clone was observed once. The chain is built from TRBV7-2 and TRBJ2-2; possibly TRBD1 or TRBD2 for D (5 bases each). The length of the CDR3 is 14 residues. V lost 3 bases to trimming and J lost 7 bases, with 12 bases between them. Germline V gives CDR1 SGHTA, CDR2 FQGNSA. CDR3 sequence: CASSLPGTGGELFF. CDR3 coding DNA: TGTGCCAGCAGCTTGCCCGGGACGGGCGGGGAGCTGTTTTTT.

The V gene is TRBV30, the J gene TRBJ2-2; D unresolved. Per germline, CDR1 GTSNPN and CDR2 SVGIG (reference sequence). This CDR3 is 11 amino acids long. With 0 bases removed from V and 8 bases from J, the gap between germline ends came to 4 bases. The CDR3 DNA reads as TGTGCCTGGAGTGTAGAGGGGGAGCTGTTTTTT. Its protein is CAWSVEGELFF.

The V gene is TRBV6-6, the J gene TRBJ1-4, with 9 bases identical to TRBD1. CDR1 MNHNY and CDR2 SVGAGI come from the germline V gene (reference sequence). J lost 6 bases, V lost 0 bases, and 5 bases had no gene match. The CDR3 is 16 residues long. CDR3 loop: CASSYSKGQGDEKLFF. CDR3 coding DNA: TGTGCCAGCAGTTACTCGAAGGGACAGGGCGATGAAAAACTGTTTTTT.

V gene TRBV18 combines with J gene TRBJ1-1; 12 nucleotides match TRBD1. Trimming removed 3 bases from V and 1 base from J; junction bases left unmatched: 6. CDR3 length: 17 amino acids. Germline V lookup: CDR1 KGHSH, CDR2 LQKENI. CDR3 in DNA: TGTGCCAGCTCACCCGGGACAGGGGGCAAGAGGAACACTGAAGCTTTCTTT. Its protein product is CASSPGTGGKRNTEAFF.

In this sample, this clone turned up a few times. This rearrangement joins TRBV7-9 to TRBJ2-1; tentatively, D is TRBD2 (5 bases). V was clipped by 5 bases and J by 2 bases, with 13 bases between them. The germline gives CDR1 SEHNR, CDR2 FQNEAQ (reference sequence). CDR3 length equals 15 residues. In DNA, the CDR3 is TGTGCCAGCAGCCAAGGACTTAATGCCTACAATGAGCAGTTCTTC. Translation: CASSQGLNAYNEQFF.

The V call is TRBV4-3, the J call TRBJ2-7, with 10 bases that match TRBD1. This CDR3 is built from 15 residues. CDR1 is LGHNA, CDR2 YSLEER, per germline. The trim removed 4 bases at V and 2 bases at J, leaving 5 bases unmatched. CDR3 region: CASSRGTGVAYEQYF. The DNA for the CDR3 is TGCGCCAGCAGCCGAGGGACAGGGGTCGCCTACGAGCAGTACTTC.

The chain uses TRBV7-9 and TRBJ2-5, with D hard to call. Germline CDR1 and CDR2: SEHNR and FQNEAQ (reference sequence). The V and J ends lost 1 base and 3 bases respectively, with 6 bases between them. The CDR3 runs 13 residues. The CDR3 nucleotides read TGTGCCAGCAGCTTAGAGGCAGAAGAGACCCAGTACTTC. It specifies CASSLEAEETQYF.

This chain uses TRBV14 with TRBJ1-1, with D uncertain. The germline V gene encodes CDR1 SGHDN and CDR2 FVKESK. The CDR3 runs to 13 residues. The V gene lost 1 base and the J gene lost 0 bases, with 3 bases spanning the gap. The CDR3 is CASSQALNTEAFF. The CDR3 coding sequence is TGTGCCAGCAGCCAAGCCCTGAACACTGAAGCTTTCTTT.

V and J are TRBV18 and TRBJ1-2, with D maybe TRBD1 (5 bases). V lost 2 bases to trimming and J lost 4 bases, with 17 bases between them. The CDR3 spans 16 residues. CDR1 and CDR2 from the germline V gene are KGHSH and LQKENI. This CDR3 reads CASSPDRGVKSYGYTF. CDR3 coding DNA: TGTGCCAGCTCACCAGACCGGGGGGTTAAGTCCTATGGCTACACCTTC.

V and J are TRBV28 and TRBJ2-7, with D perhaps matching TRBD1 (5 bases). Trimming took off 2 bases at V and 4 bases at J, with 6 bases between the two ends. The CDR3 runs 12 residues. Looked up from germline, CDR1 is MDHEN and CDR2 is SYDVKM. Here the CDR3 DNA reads TGTGCCAGCAGTTTAGCAGGGTACGAGCAGTACTTC. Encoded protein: CASSLAGYEQYF.

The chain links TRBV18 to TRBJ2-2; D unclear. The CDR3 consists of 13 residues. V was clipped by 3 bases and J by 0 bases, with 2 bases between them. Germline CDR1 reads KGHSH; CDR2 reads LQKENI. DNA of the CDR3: TGTGCCAGCTCACCCGCGAACACCGGGGAGCTGTTTTTT. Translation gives CASSPANTGELFF.

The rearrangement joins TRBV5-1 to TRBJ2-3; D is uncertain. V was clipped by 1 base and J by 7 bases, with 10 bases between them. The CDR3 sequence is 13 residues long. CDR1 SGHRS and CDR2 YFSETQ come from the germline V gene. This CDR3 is CASSLLLAYTQYF. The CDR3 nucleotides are TGCGCCAGCAGCTTGCTTCTGGCGTATACGCAGTATTTT.

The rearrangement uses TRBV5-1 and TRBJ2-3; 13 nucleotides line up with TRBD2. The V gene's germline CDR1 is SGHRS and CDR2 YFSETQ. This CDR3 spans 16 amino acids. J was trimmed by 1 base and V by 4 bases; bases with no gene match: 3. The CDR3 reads CASSSGTSGGTDTQYF. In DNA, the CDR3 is TGCGCCAGCAGCAGTGGGACTAGCGGGGGCACAGATACGCAGTATTTT.

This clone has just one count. CDR3 amino acids: CASSQEALGPFYGYTF. In DNA form, the CDR3 reads TGCGCCAGCAGCCAAGAGGCCCTGGGACCGTTCTATGGCTACACCTTC. The V and J genes are TRBV4-1 and TRBJ1-2, with a tentative D call TRBD1 (5 bases). Deletions cut 0 bases from V and 4 bases from J, with 15 bases between. The CDR3 is made up of 16 amino acids. Germline CDR1 MGHRA, CDR2 YSYEKL.

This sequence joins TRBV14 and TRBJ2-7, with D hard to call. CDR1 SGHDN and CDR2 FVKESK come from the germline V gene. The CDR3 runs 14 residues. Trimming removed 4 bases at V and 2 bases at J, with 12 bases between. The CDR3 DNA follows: TGTGCCAGCAGCCGCCCGGGCCTTACCTACGAGCAGTACTTC. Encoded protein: CASSRPGLTYEQYF.

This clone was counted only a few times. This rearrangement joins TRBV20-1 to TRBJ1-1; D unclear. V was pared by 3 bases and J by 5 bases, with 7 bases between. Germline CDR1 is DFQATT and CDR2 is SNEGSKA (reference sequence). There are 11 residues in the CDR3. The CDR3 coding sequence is TGCAGTGCTAGTTGGGTTACTGAAGCTTTCTTT. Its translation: CSASWVTEAFF.

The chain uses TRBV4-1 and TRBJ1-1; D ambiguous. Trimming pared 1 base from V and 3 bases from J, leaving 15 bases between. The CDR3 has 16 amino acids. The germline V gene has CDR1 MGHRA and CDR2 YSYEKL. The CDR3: CASSQGQVGWDTEAFF. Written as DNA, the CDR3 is TGCGCCAGCAGCCAAGGCCAGGTCGGATGGGACACTGAAGCTTTCTTT.

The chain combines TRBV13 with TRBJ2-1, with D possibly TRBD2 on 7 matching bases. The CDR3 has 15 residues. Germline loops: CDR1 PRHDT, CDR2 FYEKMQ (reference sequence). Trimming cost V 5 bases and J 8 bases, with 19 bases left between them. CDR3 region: CASSLTSGGQDEQFF. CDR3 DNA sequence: TGTGCCAGCAGCCTGACGTCGGGGGGCCAGGATGAGCAGTTCTTC.

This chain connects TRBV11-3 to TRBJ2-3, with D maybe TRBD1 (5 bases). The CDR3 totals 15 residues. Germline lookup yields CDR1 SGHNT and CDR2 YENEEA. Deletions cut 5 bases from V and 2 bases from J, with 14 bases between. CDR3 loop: CASSGTGTNTDTQYF. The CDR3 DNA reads TGTGCCAGCAGCGGAACAGGAACCAACACAGATACGCAGTATTTT.

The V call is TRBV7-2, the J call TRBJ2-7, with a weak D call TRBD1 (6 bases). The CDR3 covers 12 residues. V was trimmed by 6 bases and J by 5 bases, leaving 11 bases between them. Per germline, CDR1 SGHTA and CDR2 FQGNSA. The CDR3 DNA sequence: TGTGCCAGCAGTCTACAGGGCCACGAGCAGTACTTC. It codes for CASSLQGHEQYF.

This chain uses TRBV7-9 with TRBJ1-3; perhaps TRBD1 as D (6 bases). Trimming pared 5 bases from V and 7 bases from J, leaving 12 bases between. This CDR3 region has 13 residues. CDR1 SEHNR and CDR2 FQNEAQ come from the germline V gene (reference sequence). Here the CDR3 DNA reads TGTGCCAGCAGCCCGACAGGACGTAACACCATATATTTT. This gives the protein CASSPTGRNTIYF.

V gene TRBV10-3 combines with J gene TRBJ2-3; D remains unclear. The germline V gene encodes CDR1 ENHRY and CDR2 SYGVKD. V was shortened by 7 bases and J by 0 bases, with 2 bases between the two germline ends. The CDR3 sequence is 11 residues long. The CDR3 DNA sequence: TGTGCCATCATGAGCACAGATACGCAGTATTTT. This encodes CAIMSTDTQYF.